What follows are 21 T cell receptor beta chains derived from one specimen sequenced in a study of cytomegalovirus exposure and HLA in healthy donors. In the PCR, 60 Vbeta and 13 Jbeta primers were used. Data came from immunoSEQ multiplex PCR; TCRdb stores just in-frame clones and leaves some out. This table holds fewer than 110,000 clones, around 77% found once. The sequenced material came from PBMCs. Receptor source: a male donor in good health and CMV-seronegative.

The chain is built from TRBV27 and TRBJ2-1; the match to TRBD2 covers 13 bases. CDR1 is MNHEY, CDR2 SMNVEV, per germline (reference sequence). Trimming removed 6 bases from V and 8 bases from J; junction bases left unmatched: 10. There are 16 residues in the CDR3. The CDR3 DNA reads as TGTGCCAGCAGGACGACCGGGACTAGCGGGACCGATGAGCAGTTCTTC. Protein sequence: CASRTTGTSGTDEQFF.

J is TRBJ2-1 and V is TRBV10-3, with TRBD2 as a possible D gene (6 bases). The CDR3 is 13 amino acids. The ends were cut back, 6 bases at V and 4 bases at J, with 10 bases in the middle. The germline CDR1 and CDR2 sequences are ENHRY and SYGVKD. The DNA of the CDR3 is TGTGCCATCAGGACGGGACTGTACAATGAGCAGTTCTTC. Encoded protein: CAIRTGLYNEQFF.

The V gene is TRBV27, the J gene TRBJ1-5; weak D call: TRBD1 (5 bases). CDR1 is MNHEY, CDR2 SMNVEV, per germline (reference sequence). V shed 1 base and J shed 11 bases, with 15 bases lying between them. The CDR3 has 14 residues. CDR3 sequence (DNA): TGTGCCAGCAGTTTATGGGGACCCTCGGGGGCCCAGCATTTT. This gives the protein CASSLWGPSGAQHF.

V gene TRBV25-1 combines with J gene TRBJ2-7, with TRBD1 matching over 7 bases. Per germline, CDR1 MGHDK and CDR2 SYGVNS. The CDR3 extends over 13 amino acids. Trimming took 7 bases from V and 4 from J; bases not matched to a gene: 7. The CDR3 here is CASTGRGKYEQYF. The DNA of the CDR3 is TGTGCCAGCACCGGCAGGGGGAAATACGAGCAGTACTTC.

This rearrangement joins TRBV19 to TRBJ2-2, with 7 nucleotides matching TRBD1. Germline V gene sequence: CDR1 LNHDA, CDR2 SQIVND (reference sequence). The CDR3 is made up of 16 amino acids. V shed 7 bases and J 2 bases; nucleotides not matched to a gene: 10. The CDR3 is CASTSEGTVNTGELFF. DNA for the CDR3: TGTGCCAGTACCAGTGAGGGGACAGTAAACACCGGGGAGCTGTTTTTT. The entire variable domain, with the rest obtained from reference TRBV19 and TRBJ2-2, is as follows: DGGITQSPKYLFRKEGQNVTLSCEQNLNHDAMYWYRQDPGQGLRLIYYSQIVNDFQKGDIAEGYSVSREKKESFPLTVTSAQKNPTAFYLCASTSEGTVNTGELFFGEGSRLTVL.

This chain connects TRBV10-3 to TRBJ2-7, with 7 bases lining up with TRBD1. The V and J ends lost 8 bases and 6 bases, in that order; junction bases with no gene match: 10. Germline values: CDR1 ENHRY, CDR2 SYGVKD. The CDR3 contains 13 residues. CDR3 region: CAIGPGQSSEQYF. CDR3 sequence (DNA): TGTGCCATCGGTCCGGGACAGTCATCCGAGCAGTACTTC.

This clone was seen a single time. This rearrangement joins TRBV9 to TRBJ1-2, with D possibly being TRBD1 (5 bases). The V end was cut by 5 bases, the J end by 1 base, with 15 bases between. This CDR3 has 15 amino acids. CDR1 is SGDLS, CDR2 YYNGEE, per germline. CDR3 protein: CASSAGTLNNYGYTF. The CDR3, as DNA: TGTGCCAGCAGTGCCGGGACTTTAAATAACTATGGCTACACCTTC.

The CDR3 sequence: CASTMMGREIYEQYF. For the CDR3, the DNA is TGTGCCAGCACAATGATGGGGCGGGAGATCTACGAGCAGTACTTC. The chain links TRBV6-1 to TRBJ2-7; the match to TRBD2 covers 7 bases. CDR3 length: 15 amino acids. Germline CDR1 MNHNS, CDR2 SASEGT. Trimming took 7 bases from V and 3 from J; bases not matched to a gene: 12.

The V call is TRBV2, the J call TRBJ2-7; TRBD2 is a possible D gene (5 bases). Trimming removed 1 base from V and 1 base from J, with 8 bases in between. CDR3 length: 14 residues. Germline V gene sequence: CDR1 SNHLY, CDR2 FYNNEI. Here the CDR3 DNA reads TGTGCCAGCAGTGAAGGCAGGAGGTCCTACGAGCAGTACTTC. Residues: CASSEGRRSYEQYF.

The chain is built from TRBV5-1 and TRBJ2-5; D ambiguous. CDR1 is SGHRS and CDR2 is YFSETQ in the germline V gene. The CDR3 loop spans 12 amino acids. V lost 4 bases, J lost 4 bases, and 8 bases lay in between. CDR3: CASSPPGETQYF. CDR3 bases: TGCGCCAGCAGCCCCCCGGGAGAGACCCAGTACTTC.

As DNA, the CDR3 is TGTGCCAGCAGTAAAACGGGGGTTTGGAATCAGCCCCAGCATTTT. Protein sequence: CASSKTGVWNQPQHF. The chain couples TRBV6-1 to TRBJ1-5, with D perhaps matching TRBD1 (5 bases). The germline CDR1 and CDR2 sequences are MNHNS and SASEGT. The ends were cut back, 5 bases at V and 4 bases at J, with 15 bases in the middle. This CDR3 has 15 residues.

This sequence joins TRBV18 and TRBJ1-2, with 7 positions matching TRBD1. V dropped 3 bases and J dropped 4; count of bases not matched to a gene: 8. The CDR3 sequence is 15 residues long. Germline-derived CDR1 and CDR2 are KGHSH and LQKENI. The CDR3 coding sequence is TGTGCCAGCTCACCGAGGCAGGGGGGAGGCTATGGCTACACCTTC. Protein product: CASSPRQGGGYGYTF.

This rearrangement joins TRBV6-4 to TRBJ2-1, with 7 positions matching TRBD2. With 6 bases clipped from V and 6 bases from J, the junction kept 11 bases outside the gene matches. Germline V lookup: CDR1 MRHNA, CDR2 SNTAGT. The CDR3 runs 15 residues. The CDR3 DNA sequence: TGTGCCAGCAGCAAATCTAGCGGAGGCCTCAATGAGCAGTTCTTC. Translation: CASSKSSGGLNEQFF.

The gene calls are TRBV7-6 and TRBJ1-1; TRBD1 might be the D (6 bases). V lost 7 bases and J lost 1, with 19 bases in between. Germline CDR1 SGHVS, CDR2 FNYEAQ. The CDR3 is made up of 16 amino acids. CDR3: CASIEDVRGPNTEAFF. In nucleotides, the CDR3 is TGTGCCAGCATCGAAGACGTCAGGGGCCCGAACACTGAAGCTTTCTTT. Full variable domain (rest looked up from reference TRBV7-6 and TRBJ1-1): GAGVSQSPRYKVTKRGQDVALRCDPISGHVSLYWYRQALGQGPEFLTYFNYEAQQDKSGLPNDRFSAERPEGSISTLTIQRTEQRDSAMYRCASIEDVRGPNTEAFFGQGTRLTVV.

This rearrangement joins TRBV30 to TRBJ2-3, with D hard to call. CDR3 length: 12 amino acids. The germline V and J ends were trimmed by 0 bases and 4 bases, with 5 bases remaining between them. Per the germline V gene, CDR1 is GTSNPN and CDR2 is SVGIG (reference sequence). The CDR3 spells CAWSVSADTQYF. CDR3 nucleotide sequence: TGTGCCTGGAGTGTATCCGCAGATACGCAGTATTTT. Looking up the rest from reference TRBV30 and TRBJ2-3 gives the full variable domain: SQTIHQWPATLVQPVGSPLSLECTVEGTSNPNLYWYRQAAGRGLQLLFYSVGIGQISSEVPQNLSASRPQDRQFILSSKKLLLSDSGFYLCAWSVSADTQYFGPGTRLTVL.

A word on this clone: The sample has other DNA sequences that encode this CDR3 too. CDR3 DNA: TGCAGCGTCACCGGTACAGGGGGCTTCCGTAACTATGGCTACACCTTC. Translation gives CSVTGTGGFRNYGYTF. The gene calls are TRBV29-1 and TRBJ1-2; 9 bases line up with TRBD1. The CDR3 is 16 amino acids. CDR1 and CDR2 from the germline V gene are SQVTM and ANQGSEA. V shed 6 bases, J shed 1 base, and the junction held 12 bases outside the gene matches.

The chain couples TRBV5-1 to TRBJ2-7, with TRBD2 matching over 7 bases. The CDR3 sequence is 15 residues long. J was trimmed by 1 base and V by 5 bases; bases with no gene match: 9. Germline loops: CDR1 SGHRS, CDR2 YFSETQ. CDR3 DNA sequence: TGCGCCAGCAGATTACAGCGGGAATTGTCCTACGAGCAGTACTTC. This gives the protein CASRLQRELSYEQYF.

This chain links TRBV27 with TRBJ2-1; 8 bases are a match to TRBD2. Per germline, CDR1 MNHEY and CDR2 SMNVEV (reference sequence). The CDR3 consists of 20 residues. Trimming removed 7 bases from V and 0 bases from J; junction bases left unmatched: 20. The CDR3 reads CASIQRREDGLVSSYNEQFF. CDR3 DNA sequence: TGTGCCAGCATCCAGCGGCGGGAGGACGGACTGGTGAGCTCCTACAATGAGCAGTTCTTC.

The rearrangement links TRBV19 to TRBJ2-2, with 8 nucleotides matching TRBD1. The junction had 0 bases not matched to a gene; V was cut back by 3 bases and J by 3 bases. Germline CDR1 LNHDA, CDR2 SQIVND (reference sequence). The CDR3 extends over 14 amino acids. The chain's CDR3 is CASSMTGDTGELFF. The CDR3 region has the DNA TGTGCCAGTAGTATGACAGGGGACACCGGGGAGCTGTTTTTT.

The rearrangement links TRBV7-9 to TRBJ2-5; possible D gene TRBD1, 6 bases. V gave up 5 bases and J gave up 4 bases, with 20 bases separating them. Germline V gives CDR1 SEHNR, CDR2 FQNEAQ (reference sequence). The CDR3 loop spans 16 amino acids. CDR3 sequence reads: CASSPGNRDVGETQYF. As DNA, the CDR3 is TGTGCCAGCAGCCCAGGGAACAGGGATGTGGGAGAGACCCAGTACTTC. Full variable domain (rest looked up from reference TRBV7-9 and TRBJ2-5): DTGVSQNPRHKITKRGQNVTFRCDPISEHNRLYWYRQTLGQGPEFLTYFQNEAQLEKSRLLSDRFSAERPKGSFSTLEIQRTEQGDSAMYLCASSPGNRDVGETQYFGPGTRLLVL.

The chain carries TRBV19 and TRBJ1-1; 7 nucleotides agree with TRBD1. Germline V gene lookup returns CDR1 LNHDA and CDR2 SQIVND (reference sequence). The CDR3 consists of 13 residues. V shed 6 bases and J 4 bases; nucleotides not matched to a gene: 5. Written as DNA, the CDR3 is TGTGCCAGTAGAAGACAGGGTCCCACTGAAGCTTTCTTT. This codes for CASRRQGPTEAFF.